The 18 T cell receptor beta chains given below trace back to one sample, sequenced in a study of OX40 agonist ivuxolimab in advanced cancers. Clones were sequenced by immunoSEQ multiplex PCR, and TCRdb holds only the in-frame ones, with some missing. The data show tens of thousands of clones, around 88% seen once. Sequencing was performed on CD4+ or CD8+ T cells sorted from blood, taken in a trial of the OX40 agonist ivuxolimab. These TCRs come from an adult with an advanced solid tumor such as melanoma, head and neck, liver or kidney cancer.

In DNA form, the CDR3 reads TGTGCCAGCAGCACCACAGGGGGCTGGGAGACCCAGTACTTC. This translates into CASSTTGGWETQYF. The chain couples TRBV7-6 to TRBJ2-5; 9 bases map to TRBD1. The germline V gene encodes CDR1 SGHVS and CDR2 FNYEAQ. Unmatched junction bases numbered 6, after V lost 5 bases and J lost 5 bases. The CDR3 length is 14 residues.

CDR3 residues: CSVLATGELFF. The CDR3 nucleotides are TGCAGCGTCCTAGCCACCGGGGAGCTGTTTTTT. The chain couples TRBV29-1 to TRBJ2-2; tentative D call: TRBD2 (5 bases). This CDR3 comprises 11 residues. CDR1 SQVTM and CDR2 ANQGSEA come from the germline V gene. V was clipped by 6 bases and J by 4 bases, with 6 bases between them.

The CDR3 sequence is CASSPGTGGSGNTIYF. The CDR3 coding sequence is TGTGCCAGCAGTCCCGGGACAGGGGGCTCTGGAAACACCATATATTTT. The chain is built from TRBV2 and TRBJ1-3, with 11 positions matching TRBD1. The CDR3 has 16 residues. The V gene end was trimmed by 5 bases and the J gene end by 0 bases; junction bases not matched to a gene: 3. Germline V gives CDR1 SNHLY, CDR2 FYNNEI.

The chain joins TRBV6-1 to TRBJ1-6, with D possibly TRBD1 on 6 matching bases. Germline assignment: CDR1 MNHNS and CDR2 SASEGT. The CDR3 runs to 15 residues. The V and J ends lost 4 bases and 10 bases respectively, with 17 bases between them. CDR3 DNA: TGTGCCAGCAGTGCGAGGGGGACGGAGGGATCACCCCTCCACTTT. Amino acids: CASSARGTEGSPLHF.

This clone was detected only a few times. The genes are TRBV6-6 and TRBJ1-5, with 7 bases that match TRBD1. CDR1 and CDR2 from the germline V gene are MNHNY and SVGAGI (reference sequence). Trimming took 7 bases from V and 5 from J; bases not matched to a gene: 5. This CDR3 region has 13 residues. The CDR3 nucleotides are TGTGCCAGCAACCTCAGGGGGTATCAGCCCCAGCATTTT. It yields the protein CASNLRGYQPQHF.

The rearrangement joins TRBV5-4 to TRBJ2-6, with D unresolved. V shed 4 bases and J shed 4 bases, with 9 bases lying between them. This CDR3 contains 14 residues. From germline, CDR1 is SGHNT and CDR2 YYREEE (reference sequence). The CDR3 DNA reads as TGTGCCAGCAGCCCAGGAGACGGGGCCAACGTCCTGACTTTC. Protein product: CASSPGDGANVLTF.

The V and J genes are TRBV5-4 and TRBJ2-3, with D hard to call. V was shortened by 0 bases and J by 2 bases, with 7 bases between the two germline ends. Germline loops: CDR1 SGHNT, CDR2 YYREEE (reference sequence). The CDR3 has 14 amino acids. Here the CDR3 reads CASSLVGNTDTQYF. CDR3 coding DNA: TGTGCCAGCAGCTTGGTAGGGAACACAGATACGCAGTATTTT. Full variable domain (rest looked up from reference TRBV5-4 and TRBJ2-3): ETGVTQSPTHLIKTRGQQVTLRCSSQSGHNTVSWYQQALGQGPQFIFQYYREEENGRGNFPPRFSGLQFPNYSSELNVNALELDDSALYLCASSLVGNTDTQYFGPGTRLTVL.

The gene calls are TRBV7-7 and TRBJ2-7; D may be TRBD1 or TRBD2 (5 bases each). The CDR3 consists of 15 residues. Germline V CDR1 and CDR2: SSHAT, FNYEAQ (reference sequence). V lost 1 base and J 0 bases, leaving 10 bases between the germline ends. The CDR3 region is CASSLGDGASYEQYF. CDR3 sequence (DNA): TGTGCCAGCAGCTTAGGGGACGGGGCCTCCTACGAGCAGTACTTC.

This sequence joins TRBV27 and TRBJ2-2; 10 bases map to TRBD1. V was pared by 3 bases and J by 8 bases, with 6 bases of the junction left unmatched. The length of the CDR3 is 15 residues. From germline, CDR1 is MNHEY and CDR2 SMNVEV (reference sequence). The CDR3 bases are TGTGCCAGCAGTTTCTCGCGACAGGGGGCAGGGGAGCTGTTTTTT. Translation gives CASSFSRQGAGELFF.

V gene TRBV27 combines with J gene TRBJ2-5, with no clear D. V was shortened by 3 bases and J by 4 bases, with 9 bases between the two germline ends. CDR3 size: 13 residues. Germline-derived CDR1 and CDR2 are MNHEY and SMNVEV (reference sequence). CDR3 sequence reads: CASSFAQRETQYF. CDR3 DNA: TGTGCCAGCAGTTTCGCGCAACGAGAGACCCAGTACTTC.

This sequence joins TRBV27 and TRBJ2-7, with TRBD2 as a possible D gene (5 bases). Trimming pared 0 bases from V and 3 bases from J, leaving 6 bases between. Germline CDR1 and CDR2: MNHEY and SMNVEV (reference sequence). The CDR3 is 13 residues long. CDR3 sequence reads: CASSLSEGYEQYF. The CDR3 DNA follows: TGTGCCAGCAGTTTATCTGAGGGCTACGAGCAGTACTTC.

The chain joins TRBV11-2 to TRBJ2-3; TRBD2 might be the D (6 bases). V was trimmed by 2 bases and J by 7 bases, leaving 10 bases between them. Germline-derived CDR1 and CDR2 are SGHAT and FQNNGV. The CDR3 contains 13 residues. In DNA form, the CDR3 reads TGTGCCAGCAGCTTAACTAGCAAAAATACGCAGTATTTT. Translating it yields CASSLTSKNTQYF.

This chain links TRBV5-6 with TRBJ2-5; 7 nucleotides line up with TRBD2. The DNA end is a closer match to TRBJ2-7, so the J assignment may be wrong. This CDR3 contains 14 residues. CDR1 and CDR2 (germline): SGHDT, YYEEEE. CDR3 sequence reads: CASSTQGLSYEQYF. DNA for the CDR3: TGTGCCAGCAGCACGCAGGGACTATCCTACGAGCAGTACTTC.

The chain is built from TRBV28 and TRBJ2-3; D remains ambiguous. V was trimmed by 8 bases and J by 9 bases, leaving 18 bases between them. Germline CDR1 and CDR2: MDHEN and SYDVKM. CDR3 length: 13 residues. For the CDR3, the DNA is TGTGCCAGCCGATCGGAGTTTGTAGGCACGCAGTATTTT. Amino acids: CASRSEFVGTQYF.

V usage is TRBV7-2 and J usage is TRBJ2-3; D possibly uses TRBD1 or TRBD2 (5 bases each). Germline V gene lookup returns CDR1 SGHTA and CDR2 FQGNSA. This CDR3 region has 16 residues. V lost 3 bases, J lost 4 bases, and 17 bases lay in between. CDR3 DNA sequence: TGTGCCAGCAGCTTGCTGCCCGGGGCAGCCCCAGATACGCAGTATTTT. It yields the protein CASSLLPGAAPDTQYF. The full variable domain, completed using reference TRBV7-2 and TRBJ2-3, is GAGVSQSPSNKVTEKGKDVELRCDPISGHTALYWYRQSLGQGLEFLIYFQGNSAPDKSGLPSDRFSAERTGGSVSTLTIQRTQQEDSAVYLCASSLLPGAAPDTQYFGPGTRLTVL.

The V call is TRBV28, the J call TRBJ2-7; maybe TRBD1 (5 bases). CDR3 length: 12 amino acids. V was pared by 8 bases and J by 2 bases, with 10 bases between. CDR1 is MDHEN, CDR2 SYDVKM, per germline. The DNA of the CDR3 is TGTGCCAGCTGGGGCCGGGCCTACGAGCAGTACTTC. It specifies CASWGRAYEQYF. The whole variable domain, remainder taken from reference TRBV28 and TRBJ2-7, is DVKVTQSSRYLVKRTGEKVFLECVQDMDHENMFWYRQDPGLGLRLIYFSYDVKMKEKGDIPEGYSVSREKKERFSLILESASTNQTSMYLCASWGRAYEQYFGPGTRLTVT.

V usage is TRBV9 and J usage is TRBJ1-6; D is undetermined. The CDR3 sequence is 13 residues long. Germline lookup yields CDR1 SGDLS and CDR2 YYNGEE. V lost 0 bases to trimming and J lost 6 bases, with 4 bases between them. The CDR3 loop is CASSVEPNSPLHF. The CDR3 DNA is TGTGCCAGCAGCGTAGAACCTAATTCACCCCTCCACTTT.

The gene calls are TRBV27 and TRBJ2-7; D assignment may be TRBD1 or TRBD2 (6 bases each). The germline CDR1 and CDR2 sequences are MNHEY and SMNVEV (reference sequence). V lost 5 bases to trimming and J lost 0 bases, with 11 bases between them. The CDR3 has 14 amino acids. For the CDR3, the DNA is TGTGCCAGCAGTGAGGGGGGAAGCTCCTACGAGCAGTACTTC. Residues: CASSEGGSSYEQYF.